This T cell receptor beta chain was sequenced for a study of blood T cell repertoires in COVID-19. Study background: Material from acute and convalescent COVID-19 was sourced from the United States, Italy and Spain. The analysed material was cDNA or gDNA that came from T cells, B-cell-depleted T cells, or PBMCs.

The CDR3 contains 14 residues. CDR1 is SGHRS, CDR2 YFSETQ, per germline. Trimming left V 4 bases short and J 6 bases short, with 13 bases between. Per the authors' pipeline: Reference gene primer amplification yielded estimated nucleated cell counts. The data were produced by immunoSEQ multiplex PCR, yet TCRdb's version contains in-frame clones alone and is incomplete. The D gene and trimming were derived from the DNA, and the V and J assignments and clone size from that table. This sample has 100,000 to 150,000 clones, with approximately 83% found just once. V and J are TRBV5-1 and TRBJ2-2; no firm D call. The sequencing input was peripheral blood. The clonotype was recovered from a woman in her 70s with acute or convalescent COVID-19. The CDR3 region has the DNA TGCGCCAGCAGCCCTCCTTCTTTAGCCGGGGAGCTGTTTTTT. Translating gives CASSPPSLAGELFF.